The rows below give T cell receptor beta chains drawn from one sample of a study of blood T cell repertoires in COVID-19. Profiled with immunoSEQ multiplex PCR; TCRdb holds only in-frame clones, not every one. The table has a few hundred thousand clones, roughly nine tenths seen once. The sequencing sample was made of peripheral blood. The receptors come from a man aged 35 to 55 who had recovered from COVID-19. CDR3s include the opening cysteine and the closing phenylalanine or tryptophan. The D gene is left open where the match is weak. The size field is filled for only some rows; it gives once, few, many or a size class.

J gene: TRBJ2-3
D gene: -
V gene: TRBV7-9
clone size: -
CDR3 protein: CASSLWDTGRDTQYF
CDR3 DNA: TGTGCCAGCAGCTTATGGGACACGGGGCGGGATACGCAGTATTTT

J gene: TRBJ2-7
D gene: TRBD1
V gene: TRBV10-2
clone size: -
CDR3 protein: CASSERGTGLYEQYF
CDR3 DNA: TGCGCCAGCAGTGAGCGCGGGACAGGGTTATACGAGCAGTACTTC

J gene: TRBJ2-7
D gene: TRBD1
V gene: TRBV6-5
clone size: -
CDR3 protein: CASRRTGPSSYEQYF
CDR3 DNA: TGTGCCAGCAGGAGGACAGGCCCCAGCTCCTACGAGCAGTACTTC

J gene: TRBJ2-7
D gene: TRBD2
V gene: TRBV13
clone size: -
CDR3 protein: CASSVQGLADYEQYF
CDR3 DNA: TGTGCCAGCAGCGTACAAGGACTAGCGGACTACGAGCAGTACTTC

J gene: TRBJ2-5
D gene: -
V gene: TRBV11-3
clone size: -
CDR3 protein: CASSQSDQETQYF
CDR3 DNA: TGTGCCAGCAGCCAGTCAGACCAAGAGACCCAGTACTTC

J gene: TRBJ1-1
D gene: TRBD1
V gene: TRBV5-1
clone size: -
CDR3 protein: CASSLDDRVAFF
CDR3 DNA: TGCGCCAGCAGCTTGGACGACAGGGTGGCTTTCTTT

J gene: TRBJ2-2
D gene: TRBD2
V gene: TRBV5-1
clone size: -
CDR3 protein: CASSRLAGLTGELFF
CDR3 DNA: TGCGCCAGCAGCAGACTAGCGGGTCTCACCGGGGAGCTGTTTTTT

J gene: TRBJ2-1
D gene: TRBD1
V gene: TRBV6-5
clone size: few
CDR3 protein: CASSRQGLNEQFF
CDR3 DNA: TGTGCCAGCAGTAGACAGGGGTTAAATGAGCAGTTCTTC

J gene: TRBJ1-1
D gene: -
V gene: TRBV12-3/TRBV12-4
clone size: -
CDR3 protein: CASKRGLNTEAFF
CDR3 DNA: TGTGCCAGCAAAAGGGGATTGAACACTGAAGCTTTCTTT

J gene: TRBJ2-5
D gene: -
V gene: TRBV2
clone size: -
CDR3 protein: CASSAGQYQETQYF
CDR3 DNA: TGTGCCAGCAGTGCCGGACAGTATCAAGAGACCCAGTACTTC

J gene: TRBJ2-3
D gene: -
V gene: TRBV2
clone size: -
CDR3 protein: CASSAGQFRTDTQYF
CDR3 DNA: TGTGCCAGCAGTGCTGGTCAGTTTCGCACAGATACGCAGTATTTT

J gene: TRBJ2-5
D gene: TRBD1
V gene: TRBV27
clone size: -
CDR3 protein: CATGQRKAETQYF
CDR3 DNA: TGTGCCACGGGACAGAGGAAAGCGGAGACCCAGTACTTC

J gene: TRBJ2-7
D gene: -
V gene: TRBV9
clone size: once
CDR3 protein: CASSLQPDSYSYEQYF
CDR3 DNA: TGTGCCAGCAGCCTCCAACCGGACTCCTACTCCTACGAGCAGTACTTC

J gene: TRBJ2-1
D gene: TRBD2
V gene: TRBV9
clone size: -
CDR3 protein: CASSVGLAGVQPYNEQFF
CDR3 DNA: TGTGCCAGCAGCGTAGGACTAGCGGGAGTCCAGCCCTACAATGAGCAGTTCTTC

J gene: TRBJ2-3
D gene: TRBD1
V gene: TRBV12-5
clone size: -
CDR3 protein: CASAGGQGRTDTQYF
CDR3 DNA: TGTGCTAGTGCCGGGGGACAGGGAAGAACAGATACGCAGTATTTT

J gene: TRBJ2-3
D gene: TRBD1
V gene: TRBV5-4
clone size: -
CDR3 protein: CASSRTGGSDTQYF
CDR3 DNA: TGTGCCAGCAGCCGGACAGGGGGCTCAGATACGCAGTATTTT

J gene: TRBJ1-1
D gene: TRBD1
V gene: TRBV2
clone size: -
CDR3 protein: CASSERTGNTEAFF
CDR3 DNA: TGTGCCAGCAGTGAAAGGACAGGAAACACTGAAGCTTTCTTT

J gene: TRBJ2-7
D gene: TRBD2
V gene: TRBV14
clone size: -
CDR3 protein: CASSQGPSGGVYEQYF
CDR3 DNA: TGTGCCAGCAGCCAAGGGCCTAGCGGGGGGGTCTACGAGCAGTACTTC

J gene: TRBJ1-5
D gene: -
V gene: TRBV18
clone size: -
CDR3 protein: CASSPINRVKDQPQHF
CDR3 DNA: TGTGCCAGCTCACCAATAAACAGGGTTAAAGATCAGCCCCAGCATTTT

J gene: TRBJ1-6
D gene: -
V gene: TRBV6-5
clone size: -
CDR3 protein: CASSYGTPNSPLHF
CDR3 DNA: TGTGCCAGCAGTTATGGGACACCCAATTCACCCCTCCACTTT

J gene: TRBJ2-1
D gene: -
V gene: TRBV5-6
clone size: -
CDR3 protein: CASSFGGTPYNEQFF
CDR3 DNA: TGTGCCAGCAGCTTTGGCGGGACGCCCTACAATGAGCAGTTCTTC

J gene: TRBJ2-7
D gene: -
V gene: TRBV9
clone size: -
CDR3 protein: CASSVGTRSYEQYF
CDR3 DNA: TGTGCCAGCAGCGTAGGGACAAGGAGCTACGAGCAGTACTTC

J gene: TRBJ2-7
D gene: -
V gene: TRBV4-2
clone size: -
CDR3 protein: CASSPAWGDSYEQYF
CDR3 DNA: TGTGCCAGCAGCCCCGCCTGGGGGGACTCCTACGAGCAGTACTTC

J gene: TRBJ2-3
D gene: -
V gene: TRBV6-2/TRBV6-3
clone size: -
CDR3 protein: CASSYSGGANTDTQYF
CDR3 DNA: TGTGCCAGCAGTTACTCGGGGGGGGCAAACACAGATACGCAGTATTTT

J gene: TRBJ2-2
D gene: -
V gene: TRBV9
clone size: -
CDR3 protein: CASRAGNTGELFF
CDR3 DNA: TGTGCCAGCAGGGCAGGGAACACCGGGGAGCTGTTTTTT

J gene: TRBJ1-2
D gene: TRBD1
V gene: TRBV4-1
clone size: -
CDR3 protein: CASSQGDRDYGYTF
CDR3 DNA: TGCGCCAGCAGCCAAGGGGACAGGGACTATGGCTACACCTTC

J gene: TRBJ1-5
D gene: TRBD1
V gene: TRBV5-8
clone size: -
CDR3 protein: CASRRTGSQPQHF
CDR3 DNA: TGTGCCAGCAGACGGACAGGGAGTCAGCCCCAGCATTTT

J gene: TRBJ1-4
D gene: -
V gene: TRBV27
clone size: -
CDR3 protein: CATVMYSYEKLFF
CDR3 DNA: TGTGCCACCGTTATGTACAGCTATGAAAAACTGTTTTTT

J gene: TRBJ1-1
D gene: -
V gene: TRBV12-5
clone size: -
CDR3 protein: CASGLPRYNTEAFF
CDR3 DNA: TGTGCTAGTGGTTTGCCCAGATATAACACTGAAGCTTTCTTT